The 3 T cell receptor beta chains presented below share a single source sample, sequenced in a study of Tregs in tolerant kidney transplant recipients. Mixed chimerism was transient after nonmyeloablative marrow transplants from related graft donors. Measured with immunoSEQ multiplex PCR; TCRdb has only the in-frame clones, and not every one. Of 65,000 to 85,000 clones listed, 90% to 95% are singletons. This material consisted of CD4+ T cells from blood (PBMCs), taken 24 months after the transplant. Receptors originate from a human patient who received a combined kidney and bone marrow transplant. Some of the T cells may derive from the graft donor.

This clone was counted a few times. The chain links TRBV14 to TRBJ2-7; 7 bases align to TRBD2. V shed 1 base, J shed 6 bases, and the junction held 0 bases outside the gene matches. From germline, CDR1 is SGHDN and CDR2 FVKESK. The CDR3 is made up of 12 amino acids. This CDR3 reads CASSQGEGEQYF. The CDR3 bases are TGTGCCAGCAGCCAAGGGGAGGGCGAGCAGTACTTC.

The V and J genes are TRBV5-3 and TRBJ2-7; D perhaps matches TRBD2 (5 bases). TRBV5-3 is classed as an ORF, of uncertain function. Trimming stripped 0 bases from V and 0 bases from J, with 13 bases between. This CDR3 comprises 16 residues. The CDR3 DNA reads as TGTGCCAGAAGCTTGGAGGAGAGAGAGGGCTCCTACGAGCAGTACTTC. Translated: CARSLEEREGSYEQYF.

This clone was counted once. CDR3 region: CASSLRGGTDSFNYGYTF. In nucleotides, the CDR3 is TGTGCCAGCAGCTTAAGAGGCGGGACAGACTCCTTTAACTATGGCTACACCTTC. This chain connects TRBV7-3 to TRBJ1-2, with 7 bases matching TRBD1. This CDR3 has 18 residues. Per germline, CDR1 SGHTA and CDR2 FQGTGA. Losses at the gene ends were 1 base for V and 1 base for J; bases not matched to a gene: 12.